The TCR beta chain described here comes from a study of vaccination and CD4 T cells after COVID-19. Sample treatment: roughly 11-day PBMC culture with coronavirus spike peptide pools or control peptides (ViraFEST assay). Germline V gives CDR1 KGHDR, CDR2 SFDVKD. The CDR3 runs 12 residues. Trimming removed 4 bases from V and 7 bases from J, with 9 bases in between. Sequencing of DNA taken from cultured CD4+ T cells relied on the Oncomine TCR Beta short-read assay. CD4+ T cells were cultured, and genomic DNA was extracted from them. TCRdb re-derived calls from the PCR reads in MiXCR, one entry per CDR3 protein. This table has about 4,000 distinct CDR3 sequences, roughly 21% appearing once. Details on this clonotype: Its antigen is not identified.

This chain connects TRBV24-1 to TRBJ2-5; D might be TRBD2 (6 bases). Sequenced: CD4+ T cells from blood, cultured in vitro. The sequence derives from a human donor who had recovered from COVID-19. DNA for the CDR3: TGTGCCACCAGTGACGGGACTGTGACCCAGTACTTC. Protein sequence: CATSDGTVTQYF.